This entry lists 9 T cell receptor beta chains sequenced from one sample in a study of T cells in Graves' hyperthyroidism and ophthalmopathy. Template material for amplifying TCR beta CDR3 regions consisted of RNA transcripts. A set of HTBI primers served as the primers for a first-round RT-PCR of the TCR CDR3. One entry per CDR3 protein, called by TCRdb with MiXCR from the multiplex PCR reads. The sample has roughly 250,000 distinct CDR3 sequences; roughly 15% are singletons. The sample was blood. The receptors were sampled from a woman aged 18-30 years with Graves' ophthalmopathy.

This clonotype was counted between two and nine times. This chain uses TRBV19 with TRBJ2-5, with D unclear. Germline loops: CDR1 LNHDA, CDR2 SQIVND (reference sequence). The V end lost 5 bases, the J end lost 6 bases, and 13 bases lay between the germline ends. This CDR3 region has 13 residues. The CDR3 loop reads CASSPIGLQTQYF. The CDR3 nucleotides are TGTGCCAGTAGTCCCATCGGGTTGCAGACCCAGTACTTC.

The gene calls are TRBV28 and TRBJ2-3, with D possibly being TRBD2 (5 bases). Germline V gene sequence: CDR1 MDHEN, CDR2 SYDVKM. V lost 5 bases and J lost 0, with 15 bases in between. The CDR3 sequence is 16 residues long. As DNA, the CDR3 is TGTGCCAGCAGTGGAACCGGAGGAAGGAGCACAGATACGCAGTATTTT. Translation: CASSGTGGRSTDTQYF.

Written as DNA, the CDR3 is TGCGCCAGCAGTGAAGACACCACAGATACGCAGTATTTT. It translates to CASSEDTTDTQYF. The chain recombines TRBV10-1 with TRBJ2-3; unclear D gene. The CDR3 is 13 amino acids. V dropped 3 bases and J dropped 2 bases, with 6 bases sitting between them. Germline assignment: CDR1 WNHNN and CDR2 SYGVQD (reference sequence).

This clonotype was recorded at least ten times. V usage is TRBV6-6 and J usage is TRBJ2-5; TRBD2 is a possible D gene (6 bases). CDR1 and CDR2 (germline): MNHNY, SVGAGI (reference sequence). The V end lost 0 bases, the J end lost 4 bases, and 18 bases lay between the germline ends. The CDR3 sequence is 17 residues long. CDR3 sequence: CASSYSVNSGVGETQYF. The CDR3 DNA follows: TGTGCCAGCAGTTACTCTGTGAATTCGGGAGTCGGAGAGACCCAGTACTTC.

In its sample, this clonotype was seen many times. The chain joins TRBV5-5 to TRBJ2-1; D possibly corresponds to TRBD2 (6 bases). This CDR3 spans 13 amino acids. The germline V gene encodes CDR1 SGHKS and CDR2 YYEKEE (reference sequence). V lost 2 bases and J 6 bases, leaving 9 bases between the germline ends. The CDR3 loop is CASSFGTFNEQFF. The CDR3 region has the DNA TGTGCCAGCAGCTTTGGGACTTTCAATGAGCAGTTCTTC.

This chain joins TRBV5-4 and TRBJ1-1; 12 nucleotides line up with TRBD1. Per germline, CDR1 SGHNT and CDR2 YYREEE (reference sequence). The CDR3 runs 17 residues. Losses at the gene ends were 0 bases for V and 4 bases for J; bases not matched to a gene: 7. CDR3: CASSLAGTGGDGTEAFF. For the CDR3, the DNA is TGTGCCAGCAGCTTGGCCGGGACAGGGGGCGATGGCACTGAAGCTTTCTTT. Drawing the rest from reference TRBV5-4 and TRBJ1-1, the complete variable domain is ETGVTQSPTHLIKTRGQQVTLRCSSQSGHNTVSWYQQALGQGPQFIFQYYREEENGRGNFPPRFSGLQFPNYSSELNVNALELDDSALYLCASSLAGTGGDGTEAFFGQGTRLTVV.

This clonotype has at least ten counts. CDR3 residues: CASSLAPGQAAYEQYF. The CDR3 region has the DNA TGCGCCAGCAGCTTGGCCCCGGGACAGGCAGCCTACGAGCAGTACTTC. The J gene is TRBJ2-7, the V gene TRBV5-1; TRBD1 agrees at 8 bases. The CDR3 runs to 16 residues. Germline CDR1 reads SGHRS; CDR2 reads YFSETQ. J was trimmed by 2 bases and V by 0 bases; bases with no gene match: 7. Supplemented by reference TRBV5-1 and TRBJ2-7, the full variable domain reads KAGVTQTPRYLIKTRGQQVTLSCSPISGHRSVSWYQQTPGQGLQFLFEYFSETQRNKGNFPGRFSGRQFSNSRSEMNVSTLELGDSALYLCASSLAPGQAAYEQYFGPGTRLTVT.

In this sample, this clonotype turned up many times. The genes are TRBV9 and TRBJ2-7; TRBD2 agrees at 11 bases. Germline loops: CDR1 SGDLS, CDR2 YYNGEE. The CDR3 is made up of 16 amino acids. With 3 bases clipped from V and 2 bases from J, the junction kept 7 bases outside the gene matches. Here the CDR3 reads CASSERGTSGPYEQYF. In nucleotides, the CDR3 is TGTGCCAGCAGCGAGAGGGGGACTAGCGGACCCTACGAGCAGTACTTC.

This clonotype was observed at least ten times. The chain uses TRBV6-1 and TRBJ1-4, with TRBD1 identical over 9 bases. CDR1 MNHNS and CDR2 SASEGT come from the germline V gene. After removal of 6 bases from V and 6 bases from J, the junction contained 5 bases not matched to a gene. CDR3 size: 14 residues. The CDR3 here is CASSRQGGDEKLFF. The CDR3 DNA sequence: TGTGCCAGCAGCAGACAGGGGGGCGATGAAAAACTGTTTTTT.